This T cell receptor beta chain was identified in a study of graft-versus-host responses after intestinal transplantation. This clone was counted only a few times. Using immunoSEQ multiplex PCR, the repertoire was profiled, and TCRdb retains in-frame clones only, with some absent. The sample records about 38,000 clones, around four fifths being singletons. The receptor was isolated from a human patient who received an intestinal transplant, so some T cells may come from the graft donor. Sequenced here: PBMCs, sampled 1070 days after transplant.

In DNA form, the CDR3 reads TGTGCCAGCAGCTTGCAGGCGGGAGTGGGCGAGCAGTACTTC. Translation gives CASSLQAGVGEQYF. The rearrangement joins TRBV5-4 to TRBJ2-7; 7 positions match TRBD2. With 1 base clipped from V and 6 bases from J, the junction kept 7 bases outside the gene matches. The CDR3 is 14 amino acids. Germline assignment: CDR1 SGHNT and CDR2 YYREEE (reference sequence).